This T cell receptor beta chain was captured by sequencing in a study of T cell clonotyping in hematopoietic cell transplantation. This table comes from immunoSEQ multiplex PCR, and its TCRdb copy is limited to in-frame clones, with some not included. Among more than 65,000 clones, around 94% were seen once, and the ten largest hold around 1.5%. V was clipped by 1 base and J by 7 bases; unmatched bases: 3. The CDR3 covers 14 residues. CDR1 and CDR2 from the germline V gene are MNHNS and SASEGT. Sequenced input: peripheral blood mononuclear cells. The receptor's source is a man in his fifties or sixties in good health. Some clones in this sample may be carry-over from other donors' samples. The chain uses TRBV6-1 and TRBJ1-2, with TRBD1 matching 10 bases. This CDR3 is CASSEGQGASGYTF. The CDR3 nucleotides read TGTGCCAGCAGTGAAGGACAGGGGGCGAGTGGCTACACCTTC.